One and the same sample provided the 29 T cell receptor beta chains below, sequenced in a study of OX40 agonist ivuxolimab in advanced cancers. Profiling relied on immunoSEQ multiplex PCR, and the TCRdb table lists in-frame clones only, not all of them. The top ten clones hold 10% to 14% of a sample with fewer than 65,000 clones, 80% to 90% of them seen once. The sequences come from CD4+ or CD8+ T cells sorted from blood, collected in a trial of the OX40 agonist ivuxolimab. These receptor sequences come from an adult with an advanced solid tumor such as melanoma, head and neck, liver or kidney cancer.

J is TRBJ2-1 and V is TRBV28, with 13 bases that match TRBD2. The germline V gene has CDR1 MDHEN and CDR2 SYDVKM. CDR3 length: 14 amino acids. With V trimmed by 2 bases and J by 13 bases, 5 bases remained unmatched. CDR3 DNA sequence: TGTGCCAGCAGTTTAGCTACTAGCGGGGGGGAACAGTTCTTC. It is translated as CASSLATSGGEQFF. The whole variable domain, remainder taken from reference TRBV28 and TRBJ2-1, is DVKVTQSSRYLVKRTGEKVFLECVQDMDHENMFWYRQDPGLGLRLIYFSYDVKMKEKGDIPEGYSVSREKKERFSLILESASTNQTSMYLCASSLATSGGEQFFGPGTRLTVL.

The CDR3 is CARWGGPGDTQYF. For the CDR3, the DNA is TGCGCCAGATGGGGGGGGCCGGGAGATACGCAGTATTTT. V and J are TRBV10-1 and TRBJ2-3; tentative D call: TRBD2 (7 bases). The CDR3 covers 13 residues. Germline-derived CDR1 and CDR2 are WNHNN and SYGVQD (reference sequence). The V and J ends lost 9 bases and 5 bases respectively, with 15 bases between them.

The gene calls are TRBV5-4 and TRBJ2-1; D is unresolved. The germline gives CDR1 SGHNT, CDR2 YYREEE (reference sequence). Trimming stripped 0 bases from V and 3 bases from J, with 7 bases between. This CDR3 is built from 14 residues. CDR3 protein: CASSLATHYNEQFF. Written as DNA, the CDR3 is TGTGCCAGCAGCTTGGCCACCCACTACAATGAGCAGTTCTTC.

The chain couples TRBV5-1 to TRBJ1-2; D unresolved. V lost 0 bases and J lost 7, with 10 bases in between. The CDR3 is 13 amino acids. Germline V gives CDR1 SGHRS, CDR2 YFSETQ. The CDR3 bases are TGCGCCAGCAGCTTGGGAGAGTACAGTGGCTACACCTTC. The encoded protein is CASSLGEYSGYTF.

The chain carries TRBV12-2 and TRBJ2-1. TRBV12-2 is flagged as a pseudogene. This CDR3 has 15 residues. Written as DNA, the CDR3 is TGTGCAAGTCGAAAAGACCCGATTTCCTACAATGAGCAGTTCTTC. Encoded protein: CASRKDPISYNEQFF.

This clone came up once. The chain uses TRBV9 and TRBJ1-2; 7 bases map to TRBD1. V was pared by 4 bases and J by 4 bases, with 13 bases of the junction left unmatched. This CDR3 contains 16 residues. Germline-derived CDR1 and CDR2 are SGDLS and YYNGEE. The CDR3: CASSPHKTGTAYGYTF. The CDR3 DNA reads TGTGCCAGCAGCCCCCACAAAACGGGGACAGCCTATGGCTACACCTTC.

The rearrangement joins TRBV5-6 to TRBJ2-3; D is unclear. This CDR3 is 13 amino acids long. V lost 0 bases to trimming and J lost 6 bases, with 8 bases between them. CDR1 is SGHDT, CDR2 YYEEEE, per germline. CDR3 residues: CASSLEARDTQYF. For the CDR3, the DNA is TGTGCCAGCAGCTTGGAGGCAAGGGATACGCAGTATTTT.

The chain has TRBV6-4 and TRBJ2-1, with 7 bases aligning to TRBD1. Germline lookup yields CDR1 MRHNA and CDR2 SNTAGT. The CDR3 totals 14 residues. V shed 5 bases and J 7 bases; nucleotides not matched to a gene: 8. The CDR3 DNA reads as TGTGCCAGCAGTTCGGGGACAGAGAGGAATGAGCAGTTCTTC. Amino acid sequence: CASSSGTERNEQFF.

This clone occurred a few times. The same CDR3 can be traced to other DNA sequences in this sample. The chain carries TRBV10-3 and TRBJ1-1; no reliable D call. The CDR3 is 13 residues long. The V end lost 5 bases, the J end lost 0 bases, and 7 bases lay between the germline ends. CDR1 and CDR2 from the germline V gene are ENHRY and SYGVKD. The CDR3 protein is CAISPLLNTEAFF. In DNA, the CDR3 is TGTGCCATCAGTCCGTTGCTGAACACTGAAGCTTTCTTT.

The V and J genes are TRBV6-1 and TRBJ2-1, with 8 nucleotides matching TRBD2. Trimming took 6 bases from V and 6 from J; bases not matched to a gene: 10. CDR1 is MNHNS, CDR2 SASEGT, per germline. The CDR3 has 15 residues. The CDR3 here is CASSPAGGSVNEQFF. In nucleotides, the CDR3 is TGTGCCAGCAGCCCGGCGGGAGGCTCTGTCAATGAGCAGTTCTTC.

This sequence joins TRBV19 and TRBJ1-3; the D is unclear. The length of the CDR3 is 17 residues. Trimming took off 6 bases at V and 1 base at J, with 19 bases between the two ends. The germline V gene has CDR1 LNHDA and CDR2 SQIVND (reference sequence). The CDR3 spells CASRPRTESYSGNTIYF. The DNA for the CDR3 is TGTGCCAGTAGACCCCGGACGGAAAGTTATTCTGGAAACACCATATATTTT.

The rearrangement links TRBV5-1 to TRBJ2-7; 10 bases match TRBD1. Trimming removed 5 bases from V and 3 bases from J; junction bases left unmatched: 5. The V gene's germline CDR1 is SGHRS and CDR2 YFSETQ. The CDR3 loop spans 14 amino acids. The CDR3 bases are TGCGCCAGCAGTGGGACAGGGGATCTCTACGAGCAGTACTTC. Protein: CASSGTGDLYEQYF.

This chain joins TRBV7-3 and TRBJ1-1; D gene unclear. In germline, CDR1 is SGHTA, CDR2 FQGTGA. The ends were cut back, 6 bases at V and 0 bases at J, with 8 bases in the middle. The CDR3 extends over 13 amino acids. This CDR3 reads CASSSQLNTEAFF. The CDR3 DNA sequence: TGTGCCAGCAGTTCCCAATTGAACACTGAAGCTTTCTTT.

The CDR3 reads CASSFRGDQPQHF. The CDR3 DNA sequence: TGCGCCAGCAGCTTTAGGGGGGATCAGCCCCAGCATTTT. The J gene is TRBJ1-5, the V gene TRBV5-1, with D tentatively TRBD1 (6 bases). The CDR3 contains 13 residues. Germline V gene data show CDR1 as SGHRS and CDR2 as YFSETQ. V lost 2 bases and J 5 bases, leaving 8 bases between the germline ends.

The CDR3 nucleotides read TGTGCCAGCAGTGCCGCAGCAGGGTCCTACTCCTACAATGAGCAGTTCTTC. Translated, it gives CASSAAAGSYSYNEQFF. This chain links TRBV6-1 with TRBJ2-1; a weak D match, TRBD1 (5 bases). The V gene's germline CDR1 is MNHNS and CDR2 SASEGT. V lost 4 bases, J lost 0 bases, and 16 bases lay in between. CDR3 length: 17 residues.

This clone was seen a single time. The CDR3 bases are TGCAGTGCTAGGTCTGGACTACTCAGATTCTTC. Residues: CSARSGLLRFF. The chain combines TRBV20-1 with TRBJ2-1, with D tentatively TRBD2 (6 bases). The CDR3 length is 11 residues. The germline V and J ends were trimmed by 3 bases and 16 bases, with 16 bases remaining between them. Looked up from germline, CDR1 is DFQATT and CDR2 is SNEGSKA (reference sequence).

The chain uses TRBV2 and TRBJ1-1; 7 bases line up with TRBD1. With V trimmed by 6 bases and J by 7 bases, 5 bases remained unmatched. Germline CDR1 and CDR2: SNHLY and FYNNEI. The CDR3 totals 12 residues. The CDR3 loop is CASSEGQLEAFF. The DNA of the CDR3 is TGTGCCAGCAGCGAGGGACAGCTTGAAGCTTTCTTT.

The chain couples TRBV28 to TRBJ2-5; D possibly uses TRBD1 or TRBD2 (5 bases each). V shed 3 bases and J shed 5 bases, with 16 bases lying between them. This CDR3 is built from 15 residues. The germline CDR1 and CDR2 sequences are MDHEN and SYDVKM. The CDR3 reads CASSFIRDVGETQYF. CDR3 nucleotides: TGTGCCAGCAGTTTCATTAGGGACGTCGGGGAGACCCAGTACTTC.

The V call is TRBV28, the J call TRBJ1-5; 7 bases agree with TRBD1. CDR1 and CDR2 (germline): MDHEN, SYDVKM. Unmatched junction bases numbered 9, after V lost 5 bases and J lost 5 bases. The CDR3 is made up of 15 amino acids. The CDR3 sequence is CASSRDRGTHQPQHF. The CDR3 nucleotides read TGTGCCAGCAGTCGGGACAGAGGGACCCATCAGCCCCAGCATTTT.

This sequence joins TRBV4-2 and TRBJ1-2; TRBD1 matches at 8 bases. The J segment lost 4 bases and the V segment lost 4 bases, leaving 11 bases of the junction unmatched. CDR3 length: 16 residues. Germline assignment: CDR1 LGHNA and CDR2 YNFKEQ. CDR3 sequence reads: CASSPSGTGRLYGYTF. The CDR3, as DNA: TGTGCCAGCAGCCCTTCGGGGACAGGAAGACTCTATGGCTACACCTTC.

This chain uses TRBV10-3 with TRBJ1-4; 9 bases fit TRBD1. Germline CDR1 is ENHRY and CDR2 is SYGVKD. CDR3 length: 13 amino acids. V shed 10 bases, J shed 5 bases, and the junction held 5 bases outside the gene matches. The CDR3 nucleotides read TGTGCCACGCAACAGGGGGCAAATGAAAAACTGTTTTTT. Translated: CATQQGANEKLFF.

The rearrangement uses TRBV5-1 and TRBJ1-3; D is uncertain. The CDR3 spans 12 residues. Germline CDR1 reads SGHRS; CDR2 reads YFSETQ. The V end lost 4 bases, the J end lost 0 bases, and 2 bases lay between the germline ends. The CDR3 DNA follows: TGCGCCAGCAGCGACTCTGGAAACACCATATATTTT. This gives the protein CASSDSGNTIYF.

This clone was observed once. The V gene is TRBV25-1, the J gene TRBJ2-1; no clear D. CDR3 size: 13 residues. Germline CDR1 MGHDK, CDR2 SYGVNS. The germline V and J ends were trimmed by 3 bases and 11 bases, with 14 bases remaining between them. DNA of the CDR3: TGTGCCAGCAGTGAGGTTGCGGCTGTGAAGCAGTTCTTC. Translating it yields CASSEVAAVKQFF. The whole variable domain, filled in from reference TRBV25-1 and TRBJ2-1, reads EADIYQTPRYLVIGTGKKITLECSQTMGHDKMYWYQQDPGMELHLIHYSYGVNSTEKGDLSSESTVSRIRTEHFPLTLESARPSHTSQYLCASSEVAAVKQFFGPGTRLTVL.

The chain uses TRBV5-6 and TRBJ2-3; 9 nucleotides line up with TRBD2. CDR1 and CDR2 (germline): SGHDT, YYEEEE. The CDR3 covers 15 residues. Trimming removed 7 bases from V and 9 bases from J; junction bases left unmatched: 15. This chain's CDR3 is CASLSLGRGGMTQYF. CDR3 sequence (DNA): TGTGCCAGCCTTTCTCTTGGGCGGGGGGGCATGACGCAGTATTTT.

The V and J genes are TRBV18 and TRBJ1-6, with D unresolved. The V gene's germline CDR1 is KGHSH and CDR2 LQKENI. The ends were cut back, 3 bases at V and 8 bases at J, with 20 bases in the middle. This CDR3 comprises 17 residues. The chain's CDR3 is CASSPLRVAAVYSPLHF. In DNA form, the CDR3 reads TGTGCCAGCTCACCTCTCCGTGTTGCCGCAGTTTATTCACCCCTCCACTTT.

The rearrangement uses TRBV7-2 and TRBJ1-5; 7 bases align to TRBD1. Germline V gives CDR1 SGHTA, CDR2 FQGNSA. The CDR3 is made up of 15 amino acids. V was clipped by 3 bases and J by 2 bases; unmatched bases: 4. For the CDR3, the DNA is TGTGCCAGCAGCTTCGCTACAGGGGGCAATCAGCCCCAGCATTTT. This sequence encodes CASSFATGGNQPQHF.

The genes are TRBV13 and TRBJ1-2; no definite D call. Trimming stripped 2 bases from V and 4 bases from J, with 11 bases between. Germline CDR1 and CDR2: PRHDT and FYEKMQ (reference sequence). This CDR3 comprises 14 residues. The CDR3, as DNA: TGTGCCAGCAGCTTATCGGGGAGTTTCTATGGCTACACCTTC. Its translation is CASSLSGSFYGYTF.

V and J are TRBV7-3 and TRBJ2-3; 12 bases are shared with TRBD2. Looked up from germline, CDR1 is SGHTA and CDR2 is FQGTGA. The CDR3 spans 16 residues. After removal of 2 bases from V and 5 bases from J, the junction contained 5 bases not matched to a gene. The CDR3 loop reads CASSLASGRAIDTQYF. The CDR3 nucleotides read TGTGCCAGCAGCTTAGCTAGCGGGAGGGCCATAGATACGCAGTATTTT. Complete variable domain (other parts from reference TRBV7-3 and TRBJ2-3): GAGVSQTPSNKVTEKGKYVELRCDPISGHTALYWYRQSLGQGPEFLIYFQGTGAADDSGLPNDRFFAVRPEGSVSTLKIQRTERGDSAVYLCASSLASGRAIDTQYFGPGTRLTVL.

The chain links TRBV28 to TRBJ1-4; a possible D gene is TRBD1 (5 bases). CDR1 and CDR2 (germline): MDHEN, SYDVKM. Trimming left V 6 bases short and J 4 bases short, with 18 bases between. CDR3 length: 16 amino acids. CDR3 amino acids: CASSLIGPTVNEKLFF. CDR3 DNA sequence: TGTGCCAGCAGCCTCATAGGTCCGACAGTTAATGAAAAACTGTTTTTT.